Sequencing of this TCR beta chain was carried out in a study of blood T cells in healthy people across ages (dated by TCRdb to the mid-2010s). Concerning the study at large: In model experiments, template switching captured roughly one uniquely barcoded TCR beta cDNA molecule for every two T cells. Age-related changes in TCR beta repertoire diversity were measured in the study by deep sequencing normalized with unique cDNA molecular identifiers. The donors were divided into four age groups: young (average around 16 years), middle-aged (almost 40), aged (about 56) and long-lived (more than 75). To avoid experimental bias, donors of different ages were randomly spread across the sequencing lanes. For two donors (one aged 18 to 29 and one aged 80 or older), the study analyzed two additional independent replicas of 1 million unique cDNA reads from the same blood draw. Here is what the overall study found, with its caveats: Since profiling was done on bulk unsorted PBMCs, naive and antigen-experienced compartments could not be conclusively compared. Compared with the aged group, the long-lived group had more naive CD4+ T cells, fewer expanded clones and increased TCR diversity, a pattern suggesting age selection. Estimates of total diversity based on one million sequenced T cells were considered lower bounds and underestimates. A strong correlation was found between observed TCR beta diversity and the percentage of naive T cells measured by flow cytometry. Observed TCR beta diversity per million T cells fell roughly linearly with age, and a significant reduction was already apparent by age around 44. Because the CMV infection status of the donors was unknown, age-related changes in expanded clonotypes may potentially have been confounded.

CDR1 and CDR2, looked up from the germline V gene, are SGHTA and FQGTGA. Measured from the cysteine to the phenylalanine, the CDR3 is 14 residues long. Left in the record is the CDR3 DNA by itself, 42 bases read in frame from the first base. The donors were under 40 Caucasian individuals from Russia, aged about 6 to 95 years, who were systemically healthy. Each donor gave around 9.9 milliliters of peripheral blood, collected into EDTA-treated Vacutainer tubes. Ficoll-Paque density-gradient centrifugation was used to isolate PBMCs, with at least 6 million obtained per sample. Total RNA, at least 6 micrograms per sample, was extracted from PBMCs with Trizol reagent. Naive CD45RAhigh/CD27high T cell percentages were measured by flow cytometry on a PBMC aliquot from every donor. For this clonotype: Its specific antigen is unknown. The junction departs from the called germline gene at one end, perhaps through a read error.

The receptor library was made with 5' RACE. Sequenced on an Illumina HiSeq 2500. A second about 7 to 12 cycle PCR used a sample-barcoded 5' primer and a J-beta primer mix. A unique molecular identifier was introduced onto each TCR beta cDNA molecule by a template-switch 5' adaptor carrying 12 random nucleotides. At least 2.5 million CDR3-containing paired-end reads were obtained from each sample. The Mint cDNA synthesis kit, primed by a TRBC-specific oligonucleotide, was used to synthesize first-strand cDNA from all RNA. Following uracil-DNA glycosylase treatment, a first 18-cycle PCR with universal primers M1SS and BC2_uni_R was performed on all cDNA. In the source study's methods: For normalization, 1 million high-quality reads were randomly selected from each sample, with every read carrying a distinct molecular identifier. Reads with shared molecular identifiers were discarded instead of being binned into consensus sequences. MiTCR, set to a Q25 quality threshold and the strictest error-elimination algorithm, was used for CDR3 identification, clonotype clustering and error correction. A nonparametric unseen species model using Euler transformation provided a lower-bound estimate of total TCR beta diversity. Using fastp at Q25 and MiXCR, TCRdb reprocessed the public reads and kept productive beta chains. Identical CDR3 protein sequences are pooled into one entry, listed with their most common genes and DNA. The V and J calls and clone size are TCRdb's, not the authors'. This sample has over a million distinct CDR3 sequences in its table, and 40% to 55% of those were observed once. Approximately 20% of the sample comes from the top ten.

The sequence joins TRBV7-3 to TRBJ2-4, with the D call tentatively TRBD1 or TRBD2, each fitting 5 bases. The origin of this receptor is a woman aged 55 to 70 in good health. Sequencing was carried out using blood. The bases read TGTGCCGGCAGCTTCGGGACGGAACCTACGAAACAGTACTTC. The resulting protein is CAGSFGTEPTKQYF.